The T cell receptor beta chain described here comes from a study of vaccination and CD4 T cells after COVID-19 (dated by TCRdb to 2021 to 2024). For the wider study: Every convalescent patient had a positive nasal swab PCR test for SARS-CoV-2, with mild disease in about nine patients and severe disease in one. Six males and four females were included in the convalescent cohort, with two Hispanic individuals, seven Caucasians, two Asians and one multiracial person represented. Participants got two doses of the Pfizer-BioNTech BNT162b2 vaccine (n=8) or two doses of the Moderna mRNA-1273 vaccine (n=2). Post-COVID blood samples were collected from convalescent patients a median of about 92 days after diagnosis, with a range of roughly 35 to 180 days. Post-vaccine blood samples were collected a median of approximately 77 days after the second vaccine dose, ranging from about 13 to 241 days. In roughly 11 COVID-19 convalescent patients and 4 infection-naive healthy vaccine recipients, the spike-specific CD4+ TCR repertoire before mRNA vaccination was compared with the repertoire after mRNA vaccination. Broad study findings and their caveats: Relatively few convalescent patients were included in the study, and early timepoints after natural infection were not analyzed. An increase in the median number of SARS-CoV-2-reactive clonotypes from approximately 23 after infection to a few dozen after vaccination was observed, but the change was not found to be significant. Among the post-vaccine SARS-CoV-2-reactive clones in convalescent patients, a median 86.3% showed up only after vaccination, which suggests vaccine-specific priming. In convalescent patients, nearly all vaccine-specific clones (304 of 307) were found to be mono-reactive for SARS-CoV-2 spike rather than cross-reactive with common cold coronaviruses.

CDR1 SGHDT and CDR2 YYEEEE were looked up in the germline V gene. Trimming at the junction amounts to 2 bases on V and 5 bases on J, and the germline ends lie 13 bases apart. Including cysteine and phenylalanine, the CDR3 has 15 amino acids. Left in the record is the CDR3 DNA by itself, 45 bases read in frame from the first base. Library method: PCR. Sequenced on an Illumina iSeq 100. On the study's bioinformatics: Non-productive sequences were removed, and CDR3s that did not start with C, did not end with F or W, or were shorter than 7 amino acids were discarded. Similarity between CDR3 sequences was evaluated in R version 3.6.1 using Levenshtein distances (stringdist) and unrooted phylogenetic trees (ape). TCRdb ran its own pipeline on the public reads, namely fastp trimming at Q25 and MiXCR clone calling, and kept in-frame beta chains. When rows share a CDR3 protein, they turn into one entry using the most common DNA and genes. The V and J calls shown here were made by TCRdb, not taken from the authors' results. The sample yields roughly 22,000 distinct CDR3 sequences; under 60% were counted once. Clones ranked in the top ten supply 0.8% to 1% of the sample.

For this clonotype: Its antigen is currently not known. The record has no base qualities; no much larger clone is one base away.

The positive SARS-CoV-2 PCR tests of the convalescent patients were dated from March to December 2020, before the Alpha, Beta and Delta variants emerged in the United States. Ficoll-Paque Plus gradient centrifugation was used to isolate PBMCs from whole blood, and the isolated PBMCs were then either used fresh or cryopreserved at -140C. This sequence originates from a human donor who had recovered from COVID-19. Sequenced here: CD4+ T cells from blood, sampled before SARS-CoV-2 vaccination. This chain is built from TRBV5-6 and TRBJ2-2; no D gene is confidently identified. Here the CDR3 is given as CASSLLQVATGELFF. The nucleotide sequence reads as follows: TGTGCCAGCAGCTTATTGCAGGTAGCTACCGGGGAGCTGTTTTTT. The full variable domain, completed from the reference TRBV5-6 and TRBJ2-2 proteins outside the CDR3, reads DAGVTQSPTHLIKTRGQQVTLRCSPKSGHDTVSWYQQALGQGPQFIFQYYEEEERQRGNFPDRFSGHQFPNYSSELNVNALLLGDSALYLCASSLLQVATGELFFGEGSRLTVL.